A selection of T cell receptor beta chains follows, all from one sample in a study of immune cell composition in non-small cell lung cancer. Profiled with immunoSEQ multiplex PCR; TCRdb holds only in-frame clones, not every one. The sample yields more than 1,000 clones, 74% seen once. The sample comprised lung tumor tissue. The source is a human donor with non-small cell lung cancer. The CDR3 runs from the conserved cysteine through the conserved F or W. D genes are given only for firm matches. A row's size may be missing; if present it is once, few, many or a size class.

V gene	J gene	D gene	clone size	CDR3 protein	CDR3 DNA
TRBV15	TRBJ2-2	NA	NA	CATGLPSSVDTGELFF	TGTGCCACCGGCCTGCCCTCTAGCGTGGACACCGGGGAGCTGTTTTTT
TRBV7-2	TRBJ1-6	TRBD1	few	CASSLTTGPNSPLHF	TGTGCCAGCAGCCTCACGACAGGGCCCAATTCACCCCTCCACTTT
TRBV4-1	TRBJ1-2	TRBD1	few	CASSQGRTDRGLGYTF	TGCGCCAGCAGCCAAGGACGGACGGACAGGGGGCTGGGCTACACCTTC
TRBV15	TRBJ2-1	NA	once	CATSRASTIVMEQFF	TGTGCCACCAGCAGAGCTAGTACAATAGTTATGGAGCAGTTCTTC
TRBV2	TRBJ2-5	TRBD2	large	CASSEWGGETQYF	TGTGCCAGCAGTGAATGGGGGGGAGAGACCCAGTACTTC
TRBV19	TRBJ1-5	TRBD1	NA	CASSIRGGNQPQHF	TGTGCCAGTAGTATCAGGGGGGGCAATCAGCCCCAGCATTTT
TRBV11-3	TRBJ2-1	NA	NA	CASSIRGVNEQFF	TGTGCCAGCAGCATCAGGGGGGTCAATGAGCAGTTCTTC
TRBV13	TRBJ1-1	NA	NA	CASSLGGETRAFF	TGTGCCAGCAGCTTAGGGGGCGAGACCCGGGCTTTCTTT
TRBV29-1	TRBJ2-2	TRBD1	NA	CSVEKIRGPSGTGELFF	TGCAGCGTTGAAAAAATCAGGGGGCCCAGCGGCACCGGGGAGCTGTTTTTT
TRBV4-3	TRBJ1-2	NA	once	CASSQGGRANYGYTF	TGCGCCAGCAGCCAAGGGGGGAGGGCAAACTATGGCTACACCTTC
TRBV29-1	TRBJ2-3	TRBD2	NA	CSVLEGGSDTQYF	TGCAGCGTTCTAGAGGGAGGGTCCGATACGCAGTATTTT
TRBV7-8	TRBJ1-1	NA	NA	CASSQGDPDTEAFF	TGTGCCAGCAGTCAGGGCGACCCAGACACTGAAGCTTTCTTT
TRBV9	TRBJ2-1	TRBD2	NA	CASIRNSGGYNEQFF	TGTGCCAGCATCCGCAATAGCGGGGGGTACAATGAGCAGTTCTTC
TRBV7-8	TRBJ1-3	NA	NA	CASSDGGGSGNTIYF	TGTGCCAGCAGCGATGGGGGGGGCTCTGGAAACACCATATATTTT
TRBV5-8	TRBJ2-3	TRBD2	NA	CASSLSGGSTDTQYF	TGTGCCAGCAGCTTGTCGGGGGGTAGCACAGATACGCAGTATTTT
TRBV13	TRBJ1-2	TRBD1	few	CASSQGQGQGYGYTF	TGTGCCAGCAGCCAAGGACAGGGGCAGGGCTATGGCTACACCTTC
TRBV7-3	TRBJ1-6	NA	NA	CASSLRTDSPLHF	TGTGCCAGCAGCCTGAGGACAGATTCACCCCTCCACTTT
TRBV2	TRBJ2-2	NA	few	CASRYRAGELFF	TGTGCCAGCAGGTATCGGGCCGGGGAGCTGTTTTTT
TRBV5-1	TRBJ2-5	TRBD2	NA	CASSQTSGKETQYF	TGCGCCAGCAGCCAGACTAGCGGGAAAGAGACCCAGTACTTC
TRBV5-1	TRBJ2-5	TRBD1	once	CASSLGQGVQETQYF	TGCGCCAGCAGCTTGGGACAGGGGGTACAAGAGACCCAGTACTTC
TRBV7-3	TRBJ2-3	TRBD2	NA	CASSLGSGESTDTQYF	TGTGCCAGCAGCTTAGGGAGCGGGGAAAGCACAGATACGCAGTATTTT
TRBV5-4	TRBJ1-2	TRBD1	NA	CASSIGQGEIHGYTF	TGTGCCAGCAGCATTGGACAGGGGGAAATCCATGGCTACACCTTC
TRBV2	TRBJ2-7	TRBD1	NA	CASQLPGQRITGEQYF	TGTGCCAGCCAACTCCCGGGACAGCGTATCACGGGCGAGCAGTACTTC